This T cell receptor beta chain was observed in a study of cytomegalovirus exposure and HLA in healthy donors. Broader study findings: The dataset shows that most TCR sequences were rare, while some public TCRs occurred in many donors. First-cohort TCR clusters were later found to tend to co-occur in the roughly 130 validation repertoires.

V was clipped by 6 bases and J by 7 bases; unmatched bases: 1. The CDR3 spans 12 residues. Germline CDR1 MDHEN, CDR2 SYDVKM. Sequencing was performed with immunoSEQ multiplex PCR; in TCRdb, only in-frame clones are kept and a portion is missing. The sample carries 160,000 or so clones, 88% recorded once. Points on this clone: Its antigen remains unknown.

V and J are TRBV28 and TRBJ1-5; 9 bases line up with TRBD1. The origin of this receptor is a man aged 18-30 years in good health and CMV-seronegative. The sample was PBMCs. Written as DNA, the CDR3 is TGTGCCAGCAGGACAGGGGGGCAGCCCCAGCATTTT. This encodes CASRTGGQPQHF.